This TCR beta chain derives from a study of T cells in localized non-small cell lung cancer. Study conclusions and caveats: Tumor showed lower T cell clonality than uninvolved adjacent lung, where it was highest. Appearances in adjacent lung were noted for a median 57 of the top 100 tumor clones.

A note on this clone: Its cognate antigen is unknown.

Data came from immunoSEQ multiplex PCR; TCRdb stores just in-frame clones and leaves some out. Here the sample spans about 24,000 clones, approximately 90% being singletons. The receptor was derived from a woman aged 40-69 years with stage I lung adenocarcinoma. This material consisted of peripheral blood, taken before any cancer treatment.

The CDR3 sequence: CSGSTGLDTDTQYF. In nucleotides, the CDR3 is TGCAGCGGCAGTACAGGATTAGACACAGATACGCAGTATTTT. The J gene is TRBJ2-3, the V gene TRBV29-1, with D possibly matching TRBD1 (5 bases). V lost 7 bases to trimming and J lost 2 bases, with 16 bases between them. The V gene's germline CDR1 is SQVTM and CDR2 ANQGSEA. This CDR3 region has 14 residues.